This TCR beta chain comes out of a study of patients and donors after allogeneic stem cell transplantation. Germline V gene sequence: CDR1 SGDLS, CDR2 YYNGEE. V lost 6 bases and J 0 bases, leaving 9 bases between the germline ends. This CDR3 has 14 residues. TCRdb itself ran the RT-PCR reads through MiXCR, one entry per CDR3 protein. The sample shows more than 850,000 distinct CDR3 sequences, 18% of them seen only once. This TCR came from a human donor who was either an allogeneic HSCT recipient or a stem cell or donor lymphocyte infusion donor (not recorded which). It is not recorded whose cells these are; they may come from a transplant donor. Sequencing input: blood, either unsorted or a sorted T cell fraction (not recorded which). V is TRBV9 and J is TRBJ2-2; D uncertain. The CDR3 sequence: CASTSSPNTGELFF. Here the CDR3 DNA reads TGTGCCAGCACGTCTTCGCCGAACACCGGGGAGCTGTTTTTT.